The clone carrying this TCR beta chain appeared a few times. What it recognizes is unknown. The data belong to a study of cytomegalovirus exposure and HLA in healthy donors. Study-wide background: Of more than 350 genotyped donors, more than 75% clustered with self-reported Caucasian donors.

This CDR3 spans 14 amino acids. Trimming shortened V by 5 bases and J by 3 bases, and 14 bases separated the two germline ends. The germline CDR1 and CDR2 sequences are SNHLY and FYNNEI. Study-wide findings and caveats: Listed as cytomegalovirus-associated were about 160 TCR beta chains. Upon later analysis, HLA-associated TCR beta chains proved more clonally expanded than other, equally common chains.

The PCR had 60 Vbeta and 13 Jbeta primers. Sequencing was performed with immunoSEQ multiplex PCR; in TCRdb, only in-frame clones are kept and a portion is missing. The sample shows about 120,000 clones, less than 20% of them seen only once. The sequenced sample consisted of PBMCs. This TCR was recovered from a woman aged 18-35 years in good health and CMV-seronegative. The chain links TRBV2 to TRBJ2-7; D unresolved. The CDR3 protein is CASSMGRSIYEQYF. CDR3 DNA: TGTGCCAGCAGTATGGGTAGGAGCATCTACGAGCAGTACTTC.